This T cell receptor (beta chain) was identified in a study of glioma-infiltrating T cells after dendritic cell vaccination (dated by TCRdb to about 2016). Context from the whole study: The cohort comprised approximately 15 glioblastoma patients from Phase I and II dendritic cell vaccination trials, 9 newly diagnosed and 6 with recurrent disease. Between the early 2000s and the early 2010s, the patients were given dendritic cell vaccination pulsed with autologous tumor lysate. The vaccine was prepared from monocyte-derived dendritic cells that were cultured for more than six days with IL-4 and GM-CSF and then pulsed overnight with autologous tumor lysate. Each patient got three intradermal injections of the dendritic cell vaccine, spaced at biweekly intervals, in the arm below the axilla. Tumor-infiltrating lymphocyte content was quantified and tumor and blood repertoires were compared in dendritic cell-vaccinated glioblastoma patients by deep sequencing of TCR beta CDR3 regions. Survival after dendritic cell vaccination was correlated with TCR sequencing metrics, such as TIL content and the overlap between tumor and blood repertoires. Paper-wide results and their limitations: The response model built on TCR overlap across three groups was characterized as speculative, with prospective validation still needed. The cohort was small and heterogeneous, with few patients having full blood and tumor sets and even fewer initial-recurrent tumor pairs. Longer time to progression and overall survival after dendritic cell vaccination were predicted by higher estimated pretreatment TIL content. TCR clonality showed no direct relationship with survival, which suggests that a diverse polyclonal response may be important.

V is pared back by 2 bases and J by 2 bases, with 12 bases lying between the germline termini. From the germline V gene, CDR1 is MNHNS and CDR2 is SASEGT. The CDR3 contains 15 residues, cysteine and phenylalanine counted. The only DNA kept is the CDR3, 45 bases in frame from the first base. The immunoSEQ assay amplified TCRB CDR3 regions from 1.5 to 2.5 micrograms of genomic DNA, or from all available DNA when less than that amount was available. For multiplex PCR, 60 forward primers for TCR V beta segments and 13 reverse primers for J beta segments were used. Synthetic control templates were spiked into each sample at limiting dilution to estimate reads per starting template. Sequencing produced 87 bp reads on the Illumina HiSeq System. The paper's data handling went like this. PCR and sequencing errors were removed by a nearest neighbor algorithm that merged closely related sequences. TCR overlap was measured as the percentage of unique tumor TCR beta sequences also present in the same patient's peripheral blood. Here the immuneACCESS table is served through TCRdb, limited to in-frame sequences with V and J called. Missing clones are a known gap in these copies; in checked studies unresolved V genes cover under half, and the rest lacks a known reason. The V and J calls and the clone size are those of that table, but D and trimming were determined from the DNA. This sample holds roughly 100,000 clones; roughly 89% were observed only once. 2.7% of the sample is taken by the ten largest.

As concerns this clone: Its antigen is not yet known. Base qualities are not at hand, and no much larger clone is one base apart.

Explained via the paper, the time point label denotes: after dendritic cell vaccination, including at tumor progression/relapse. To be selected, patients needed enough residual fresh-frozen tumor tissue and more than two years of available survival data. None of the glioblastoma patients carried an isocitrate dehydrogenase mutation, although molecular status otherwise varied. PBMC were collected before vaccination, two weeks after the third vaccination, and at tumor progression when it occurred. The Qiagen DNeasy Blood extraction Kit was used to extract genomic DNA. Specimen: blood, collected after dendritic cell vaccination. Rearrangement joined TRBV6-1 to TRBJ2-5; the D gene is perhaps TRBD2, from 5 matching bases. The sequence was collected from a human donor with glioblastoma. DNA sequence: TGTGCCAGCAGTGAATTAGGCGGGCATCAAGAGACCCAGTACTTC. This sequence encodes CASSELGGHQETQYF.